The clone carrying this T cell receptor beta chain was detected only once. The sample originates from a study of blood T cell repertoires in COVID-19. Whole-study context: COVID-19 samples, acute and convalescent, were from the United States, Italy and Spain. From T cells, B-cell-depleted T cells, or PBMCs came the material, which was cDNA or gDNA.

Germline assignment: CDR1 MNHEY and CDR2 SVGEGT. The CDR3 has 15 amino acids. Trimming left V 5 bases short and J 6 bases short, with 17 bases between. Methods used by the authors: Quantification of nucleated cells was approximated via reference gene primer amplification. Generated by immunoSEQ multiplex PCR, the TCRdb table keeps only in-frame clones and is missing some. The V and J calls and clone size come from that table; D and trimming were worked out from the DNA. The sample includes approximately 120,000 clones, 70% to 90% seen only once; the top ten take about 18%. Sequencing was carried out using peripheral blood. This chain links TRBV6-2 or TRBV6-3 with TRBJ1-5, with a tentative D call TRBD1 (5 bases). This sequence was found in a woman between 55 and 75 years old with acute or convalescent COVID-19. The DNA for the CDR3 is TGTGCCAGCAGTGTTTTGGGGCGGGACGGTCAGCCCCAGCATTTT. Its translation is CASSVLGRDGQPQHF.